This T cell receptor beta chain was found in a study of T cells after yellow fever vaccination. On the study more broadly: Fractions of low cell number were prepared using SMART-Seq v4 Ultra Low Input.

Findings of the study overall: Booster samples showed a return of most primary-vaccination clones (about 96% CD4, 80% to 90% CD8).

This clonotype was counted between two and nine times. Its specificity is unknown. In TCRdb, the 5' RACE reads were re-called with MiXCR into one record per CDR3 protein. The table includes 300,000 or so distinct CDR3 sequences, 8.7% detected once. Germline V lookup: CDR1 LGHNA, CDR2 YNFKEQ. The V end was cut by 2 bases, the J end by 5 bases, with 19 bases between. CDR3 size: 17 residues. This sequence joins TRBV4-2 and TRBJ2-1; tentatively, D is TRBD2 (7 bases). The sequenced sample was CD4+ T cells sorted from PBMCs, obtained 5 days after the yellow fever booster vaccination. The sequence was obtained from a man between 18 and 29 years old who received the YFV17D yellow fever vaccine. The CDR3, as DNA: TGTGCCAGCAGCCAAAGCGGAGCGAGGGGGGGACACAATGAGCAGTTCTTC. It translates to CASSQSGARGGHNEQFF.